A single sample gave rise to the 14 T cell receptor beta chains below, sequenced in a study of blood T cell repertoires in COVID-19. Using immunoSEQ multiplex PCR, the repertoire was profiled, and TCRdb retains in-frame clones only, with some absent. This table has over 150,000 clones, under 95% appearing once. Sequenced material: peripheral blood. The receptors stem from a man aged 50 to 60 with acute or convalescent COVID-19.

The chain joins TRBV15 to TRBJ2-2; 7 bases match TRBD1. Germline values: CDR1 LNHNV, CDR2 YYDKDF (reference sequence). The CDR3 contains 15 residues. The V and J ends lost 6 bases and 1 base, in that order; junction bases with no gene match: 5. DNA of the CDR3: TGTGCCACCAGGTGGACAGGCCGGAACACCGGGGAGCTGTTTTTT. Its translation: CATRWTGRNTGELFF.

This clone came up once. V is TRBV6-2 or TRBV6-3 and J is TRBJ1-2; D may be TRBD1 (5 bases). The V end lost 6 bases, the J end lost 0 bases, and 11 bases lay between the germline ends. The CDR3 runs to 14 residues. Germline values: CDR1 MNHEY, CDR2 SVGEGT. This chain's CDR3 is CASSRGTANYGYTF. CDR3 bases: TGTGCCAGCAGCCGCGGGACGGCTAACTATGGCTACACCTTC.

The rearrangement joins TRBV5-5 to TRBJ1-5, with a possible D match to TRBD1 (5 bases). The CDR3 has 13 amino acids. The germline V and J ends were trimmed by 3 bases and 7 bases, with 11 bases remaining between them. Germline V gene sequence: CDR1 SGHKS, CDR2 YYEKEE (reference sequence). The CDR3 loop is CASSWGVGQPQHF. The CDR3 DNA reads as TGTGCCAGCAGCTGGGGGGTAGGGCAGCCCCAGCATTTT.

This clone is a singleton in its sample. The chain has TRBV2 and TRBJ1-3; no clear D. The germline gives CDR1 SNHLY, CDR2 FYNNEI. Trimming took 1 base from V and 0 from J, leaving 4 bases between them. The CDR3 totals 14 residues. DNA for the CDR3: TGTGCCAGCAGTGAAGTGGCCTCTGGAAACACCATATATTTT. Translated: CASSEVASGNTIYF.

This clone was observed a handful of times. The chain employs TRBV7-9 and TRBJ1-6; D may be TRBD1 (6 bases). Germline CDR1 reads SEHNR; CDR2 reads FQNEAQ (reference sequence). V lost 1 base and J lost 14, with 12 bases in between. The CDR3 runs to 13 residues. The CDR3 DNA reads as TGTGCCAGCAGCTTAGATTTGGGGACAACCCTCCACTTT. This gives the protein CASSLDLGTTLHF.

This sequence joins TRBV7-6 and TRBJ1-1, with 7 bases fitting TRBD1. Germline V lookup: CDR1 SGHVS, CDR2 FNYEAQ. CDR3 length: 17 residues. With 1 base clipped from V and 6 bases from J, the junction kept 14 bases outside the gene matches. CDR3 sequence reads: CASSLVVGQSLSAEAFF. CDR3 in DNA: TGTGCCAGCAGCTTAGTGGTGGGACAGAGCCTTAGCGCTGAAGCTTTCTTT.

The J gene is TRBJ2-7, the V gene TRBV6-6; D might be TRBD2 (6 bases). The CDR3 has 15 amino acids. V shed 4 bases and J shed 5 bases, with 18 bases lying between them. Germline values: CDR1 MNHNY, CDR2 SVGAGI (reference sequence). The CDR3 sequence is CASSLLAGGSNEQYF. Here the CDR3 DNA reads TGTGCCAGCAGTTTACTGGCCGGGGGATCCAACGAGCAGTACTTC.

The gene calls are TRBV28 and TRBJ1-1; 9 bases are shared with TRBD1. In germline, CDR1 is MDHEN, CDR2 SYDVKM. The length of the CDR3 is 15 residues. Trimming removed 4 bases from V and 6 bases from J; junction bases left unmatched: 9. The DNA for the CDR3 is TGTGCCAGCAGTTCCTTGGGGACAGGGAGGTCTGAAGCTTTCTTT. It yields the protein CASSSLGTGRSEAFF.

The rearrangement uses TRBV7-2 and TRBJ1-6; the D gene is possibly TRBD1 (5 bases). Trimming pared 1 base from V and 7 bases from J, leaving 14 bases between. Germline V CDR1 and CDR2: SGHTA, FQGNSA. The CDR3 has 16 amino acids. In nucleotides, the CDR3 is TGTGCCAGCAGCTTAGTCCCGGCGGGGGTAAATTCACCCCTCCACTTT. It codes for CASSLVPAGVNSPLHF.

The CDR3 DNA is TGTGCCAGCAGCGCTGCCGGGACAATCTACAATGAGCAGTTCTTC. This codes for CASSAAGTIYNEQFF. The chain combines TRBV9 with TRBJ2-1; a possible D gene is TRBD1 (6 bases). Trimming took 3 bases from V and 3 from J, leaving 13 bases between them. CDR3 size: 15 residues. Per the germline V gene, CDR1 is SGDLS and CDR2 is YYNGEE.

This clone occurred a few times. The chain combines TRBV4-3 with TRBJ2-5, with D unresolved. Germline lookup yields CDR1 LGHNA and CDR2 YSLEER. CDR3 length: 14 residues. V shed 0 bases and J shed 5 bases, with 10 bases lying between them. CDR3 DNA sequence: TGCGCCAGCAGCCAAGATTGGGCTGGGGAGACCCAGTACTTC. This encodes CASSQDWAGETQYF.

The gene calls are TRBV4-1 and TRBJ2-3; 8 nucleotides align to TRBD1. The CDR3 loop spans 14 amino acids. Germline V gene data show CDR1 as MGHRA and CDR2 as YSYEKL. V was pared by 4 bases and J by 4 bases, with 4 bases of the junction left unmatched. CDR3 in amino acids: CASSPRQGPDTQYF. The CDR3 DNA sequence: TGCGCCAGCAGCCCCCGACAGGGGCCAGATACGCAGTATTTT.

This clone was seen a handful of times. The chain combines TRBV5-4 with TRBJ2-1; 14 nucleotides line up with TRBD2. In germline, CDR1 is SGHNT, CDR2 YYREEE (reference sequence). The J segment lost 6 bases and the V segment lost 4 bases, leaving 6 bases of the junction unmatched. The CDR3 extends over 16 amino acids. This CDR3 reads CASSLPGLAGVNEQFF. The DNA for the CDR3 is TGTGCCAGCAGCCTTCCGGGACTAGCGGGAGTCAATGAGCAGTTCTTC.

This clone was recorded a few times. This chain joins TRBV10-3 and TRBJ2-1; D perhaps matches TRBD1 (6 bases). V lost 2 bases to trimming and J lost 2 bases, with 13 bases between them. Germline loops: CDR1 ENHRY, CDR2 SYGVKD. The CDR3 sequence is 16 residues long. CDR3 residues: CAISEKARGTYNEQFF. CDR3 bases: TGTGCCATCAGTGAGAAGGCCAGGGGCACCTACAATGAGCAGTTCTTC.